This passage covers 30 T cell receptor beta chains from one sample sequenced in a study of cytomegalovirus exposure and HLA in healthy donors. 60 Vbeta and 13 Jbeta primers were used in PCR. The repertoire was sequenced with immunoSEQ multiplex PCR; TCRdb's copy has only in-frame clones and lacks some. The sample consists of roughly 150,000 clones, more than 75% of them appearing once. Input material: PBMCs. These receptor sequences come from a woman between 40 and 50 years old in good health and CMV-seronegative.

The chain links TRBV5-1 to TRBJ1-2, with 9 bases lining up with TRBD1. The trim removed 5 bases at V and 5 bases at J, leaving 7 bases unmatched. Germline V gives CDR1 SGHRS, CDR2 YFSETQ. This CDR3 region has 14 residues. CDR3 protein: CASRPMGQGYGYTF. The CDR3 nucleotides read TGCGCCAGCAGACCAATGGGACAGGGTTATGGCTACACCTTC.

The chain carries TRBV19 and TRBJ2-6, with a weak D call TRBD2 (5 bases). The CDR3 runs to 15 residues. Germline V gives CDR1 LNHDA, CDR2 SQIVND (reference sequence). Trimming left V 3 bases short and J 3 bases short, with 9 bases between. The CDR3 here is CASSMERLGANVLTF. Here the CDR3 DNA reads TGTGCCAGTAGTATGGAGCGGCTTGGGGCCAACGTCCTGACTTTC.

This clone was found a few times. V usage is TRBV7-2 and J usage is TRBJ1-2; no clear D gene. The V gene's germline CDR1 is SGHTA and CDR2 FQGNSA. There are 14 residues in the CDR3. With 1 base removed from V and 2 bases from J, the gap between germline ends came to 8 bases. For the CDR3, the DNA is TGTGCCAGCAGCTTAGTTGAGGGCAACTATGGCTACACCTTC. This codes for CASSLVEGNYGYTF.

The chain uses TRBV6-1 and TRBJ1-1; weak D call: TRBD1 (5 bases). Per the germline V gene, CDR1 is MNHNS and CDR2 is SASEGT. Trimming left V 6 bases short and J 2 bases short, with 10 bases between. This CDR3 has 13 residues. CDR3 sequence: CASSPTENTEAFF. CDR3 DNA: TGTGCCAGCAGCCCGACAGAAAACACTGAAGCTTTCTTT.

The J gene is TRBJ2-6, the V gene TRBV9; possibly TRBD1 for D (5 bases). This CDR3 comprises 17 residues. The ends were cut back, 6 bases at V and 0 bases at J, with 16 bases in the middle. The germline CDR1 and CDR2 sequences are SGDLS and YYNGEE. The chain's CDR3 is CASTGELGLSGANVLTF. The CDR3 region has the DNA TGTGCCAGCACCGGAGAGTTGGGGCTCTCTGGGGCCAACGTCCTGACTTTC. Full variable domain (remainder filled in from reference TRBV9 and TRBJ2-6): DSGVTQTPKHLITATGQRVTLRCSPRSGDLSVYWYQQSLDQGLQFLIQYYNGEERAKGNILERFSAQQFPDLHSELNLSSLELGDSALYFCASTGELGLSGANVLTFGAGSRLTVL.

This chain connects TRBV4-2 to TRBJ2-7; TRBD1 aligns across 9 bases. Germline V gene lookup returns CDR1 LGHNA and CDR2 YNFKEQ. J lost 3 bases, V lost 5 bases, and 5 bases had no gene match. The CDR3 has 14 residues. The CDR3: CASSRGTGSYEQYF. CDR3 coding DNA: TGTGCCAGCAGCAGGGGGACAGGGAGCTACGAGCAGTACTTC.

The rearrangement links TRBV28 to TRBJ2-6; TRBD1 matches at 7 bases. There are 17 residues in the CDR3. J lost 0 bases, V lost 5 bases, and 7 bases had no gene match. Germline V CDR1 and CDR2: MDHEN, SYDVKM. The CDR3 loop reads CASSPRQGPSGANVLTF. The CDR3 nucleotides are TGTGCCAGCAGTCCGCGACAGGGACCCTCTGGGGCCAACGTCCTGACTTTC.

This clone has a handful of counts. This chain joins TRBV4-2 and TRBJ1-5, with D possibly matching TRBD1 (5 bases). The CDR3 has 17 residues. Trimming cost V 0 bases and J 0 bases, with 12 bases left between them. The germline V gene has CDR1 LGHNA and CDR2 YNFKEQ. The CDR3 DNA reads TGTGCCAGCAGCCAAGAAGTGACAGAGTATAGCAATCAGCCCCAGCATTTT. Its translation: CASSQEVTEYSNQPQHF.

This clone was detected once. The V and J genes are TRBV7-9 and TRBJ1-1; 9 bases agree with TRBD1. V trimming: 1 base; J trimming: 1 base; junction bases outside the gene matches: 7. The CDR3 sequence is 17 residues long. From germline, CDR1 is SEHNR and CDR2 FQNEAQ (reference sequence). The CDR3 bases are TGTGCCAGCAGCTTAGGCGTACAGGGGGCATGGAACACTGAAGCTTTCTTT. It is translated as CASSLGVQGAWNTEAFF.

V is TRBV9 and J is TRBJ2-5; TRBD1 matches at 8 bases. With 4 bases clipped from V and 4 bases from J, the junction kept 9 bases outside the gene matches. Germline loops: CDR1 SGDLS, CDR2 YYNGEE. The CDR3 is 15 amino acids. CDR3 loop: CASSKQGAPVETQYF. The CDR3 DNA sequence: TGTGCCAGCAGCAAGCAGGGGGCACCGGTAGAGACCCAGTACTTC.

V usage is TRBV4-3 and J usage is TRBJ2-7; 9 nucleotides match TRBD1. Germline V CDR1 and CDR2: LGHNA, YSLEER. The CDR3 length is 16 residues. V dropped 1 base and J dropped 3; count of bases not matched to a gene: 7. The DNA of the CDR3 is TGCGCCAGCAGCCAAGGGCCGGGACAGGGAGTCTACGAGCAGTACTTC. It is translated as CASSQGPGQGVYEQYF.

The chain employs TRBV19 and TRBJ2-7; D gene ambiguous. Trimming pared 10 bases from V and 2 bases from J, leaving 12 bases between. This CDR3 is 12 amino acids long. Looked up from germline, CDR1 is LNHDA and CDR2 is SQIVND (reference sequence). The CDR3 DNA follows: TGTGCCACAACGGATCTAGCCTACGAGCAGTACTTC. Its protein product is CATTDLAYEQYF.

This chain joins TRBV12-5 and TRBJ2-5; 9 positions agree with TRBD1. The J call may be incorrect, as the DNA end agrees better with TRBJ2-7. CDR1 LGHNT and CDR2 FRNRAP come from the germline V gene. The CDR3 length is 16 residues. This CDR3 is CASGLVLDRGGLEQYF. The CDR3 coding sequence is TGTGCTAGTGGTTTGGTATTGGACAGGGGAGGCCTCGAGCAGTACTTC.

This clone was detected once. This chain links TRBV27 with TRBJ2-7; D is uncertain. The CDR3 totals 16 residues. Germline CDR1 and CDR2: MNHEY and SMNVEV (reference sequence). V lost 5 bases, J lost 4 bases, and 21 bases lay in between. The CDR3 region has the DNA TGTGCCAGCAGTCCCCCTCGACTCCCAACCCAATACGAGCAGTACTTC. It specifies CASSPPRLPTQYEQYF.

The J gene is TRBJ1-6, the V gene TRBV7-9, with unresolved D. Trimming left V 2 bases short and J 9 bases short, with 14 bases between. This CDR3 contains 15 residues. Germline V gene lookup returns CDR1 SEHNR and CDR2 FQNEAQ (reference sequence). DNA of the CDR3: TGTGCCAGCAGCTTAAGTCCGTCCGGCGGTTCACCCCTCCACTTT. This codes for CASSLSPSGGSPLHF.

The rearrangement links TRBV7-8 to TRBJ1-6; D gene uncertain. The CDR3 totals 13 residues. CDR1 and CDR2 (germline): SGHVS, FQNEAQ. The germline V and J ends were trimmed by 1 base and 8 bases, with 6 bases remaining between them. CDR3 loop: CASSLGSHSPLHF. The CDR3 DNA is TGTGCCAGCAGCTTAGGTAGCCATTCACCCCTCCACTTT.

V gene TRBV7-2 combines with J gene TRBJ2-7; weak D call: TRBD2 (6 bases). Trimming removed 3 bases from V and 3 bases from J, with 12 bases in between. The length of the CDR3 is 14 residues. Germline loops: CDR1 SGHTA, CDR2 FQGNSA. The CDR3 bases are TGTGCCAGCAGCTTCGATCGTAGCGGCTACGAGCAGTACTTC. Its translation: CASSFDRSGYEQYF.

The J gene is TRBJ2-3, the V gene TRBV10-1; D is possibly TRBD1 (6 bases). The CDR3 covers 13 residues. The germline V gene has CDR1 WNHNN and CDR2 SYGVQD (reference sequence). The V gene lost 5 bases and the J gene lost 4 bases, with 10 bases spanning the gap. DNA of the CDR3: TGCGCCAGCAGTACCGACAGGCCAGATACGCAGTATTTT. Protein: CASSTDRPDTQYF.

The genes are TRBV2 and TRBJ1-1, with D unresolved. Germline V gene sequence: CDR1 SNHLY, CDR2 FYNNEI. The CDR3 loop spans 13 amino acids. Trimming left V 8 bases short and J 1 base short, with 11 bases between. Here the CDR3 DNA reads TGTGCCAGCCGTATCCTATGGAACACTGAAGCTTTCTTT. Translation gives CASRILWNTEAFF. The whole variable domain, filled in from reference TRBV2 and TRBJ1-1, reads EPEVTQTPSHQVTQMGQEVILRCVPISNHLYFYWYRQILGQKVEFLVSFYNNEISEKSEIFDDQFSVERPDGSNFTLKIRSTKLEDSAMYFCASRILWNTEAFFGQGTRLTVV.

V and J are TRBV7-9 and TRBJ2-7, with 8 bases fitting TRBD1. Per the germline V gene, CDR1 is SEHNR and CDR2 is FQNEAQ (reference sequence). With 3 bases clipped from V and 4 bases from J, the junction kept 5 bases outside the gene matches. This CDR3 has 14 residues. The CDR3 spells CASSFGTGLYEQYF. CDR3 nucleotides: TGTGCCAGCAGCTTCGGGACAGGACTTTACGAGCAGTACTTC.

V is TRBV6-6 and J is TRBJ2-7, with 7 bases lining up with TRBD2. CDR3 length: 13 residues. V dropped 8 bases and J dropped 4; count of bases not matched to a gene: 8. Germline V gene lookup returns CDR1 MNHNY and CDR2 SVGAGI (reference sequence). The CDR3 region is CASRGGGIYEQYF. The CDR3 nucleotides are TGTGCCAGCCGTGGGGGGGGGATATACGAGCAGTACTTC.

This clone has more than one count but fewer than ten. A read error may account for a junction end that differs from germline. The chain links TRBV7-7 to TRBJ2-5; 11 bases are a match to TRBD2. The CDR3 has 14 residues. The germline V gene encodes CDR1 SSHAT and CDR2 FNYEAQ (reference sequence). CDR3 DNA: TGTGCTAGCAGCCTTAGCGGGGGGGAAGAGACCCAGTACTTC. Its protein product is CASSLSGGEETQYF.

The chain couples TRBV7-9 to TRBJ2-3; TRBD2 matches at 10 bases. Trimming took 4 bases from V and 2 from J; bases not matched to a gene: 6. The germline V gene has CDR1 SEHNR and CDR2 FQNEAQ (reference sequence). CDR3 length equals 16 residues. CDR3 loop: CASSSQAGGSTDTQYF. CDR3 sequence (DNA): TGTGCCAGCAGCTCCCAAGCGGGAGGGTCCACAGATACGCAGTATTTT.

The V call is TRBV25-1, the J call TRBJ2-5, with 9 bases lining up with TRBD1. Unmatched junction bases numbered 6, after V lost 5 bases and J lost 5 bases. The CDR3 covers 14 residues. In germline, CDR1 is MGHDK, CDR2 SYGVNS. For the CDR3, the DNA is TGTGCCAGCAGTTTACAGGGGGCCGGTGAGACCCAGTACTTC. Protein sequence: CASSLQGAGETQYF. The full variable domain, in which reference TRBV25-1 and TRBJ2-5 provide the parts outside the CDR3, is EADIYQTPRYLVIGTGKKITLECSQTMGHDKMYWYQQDPGMELHLIHYSYGVNSTEKGDLSSESTVSRIRTEHFPLTLESARPSHTSQYLCASSLQGAGETQYFGPGTRLLVL.

The J gene is TRBJ1-2, the V gene TRBV10-3, with D possibly matching TRBD1 (5 bases). The germline V and J ends were trimmed by 6 bases and 6 bases, with 17 bases remaining between them. This CDR3 has 14 residues. The V gene's germline CDR1 is ENHRY and CDR2 SYGVKD. CDR3 region: CAIRGDWKVDGYTF. The CDR3 DNA reads TGTGCCATCAGGGGGGACTGGAAGGTGGATGGCTACACCTTC.

This chain uses TRBV5-1 with TRBJ2-3, with 9 bases identical to TRBD1. After removal of 1 base from V and 8 bases from J, the junction contained 11 bases not matched to a gene. The CDR3 covers 16 residues. The V gene's germline CDR1 is SGHRS and CDR2 YFSETQ. The CDR3 region has the DNA TGCGCCAGCAGCTTGTCTTGGGACAGGGTCGGGGGTACGCAGTATTTT. Amino acid sequence: CASSLSWDRVGGTQYF.

This clone was counted only a few times. The V call is TRBV29-1, the J call TRBJ2-1; the match to TRBD2 covers 9 bases. The germline V gene encodes CDR1 SQVTM and CDR2 ANQGSEA. This CDR3 contains 17 residues. J gave up 4 bases and V 2 bases, and 12 bases lay outside the gene matches. The CDR3 region is CSVENGREGLSYNEQFF. Here the CDR3 DNA reads TGCAGCGTTGAAAATGGGCGGGAGGGCCTCTCATACAATGAGCAGTTCTTC.

This clone was detected only a few times. V is TRBV15 and J is TRBJ2-3, with 12 bases fitting TRBD2. CDR3 size: 15 residues. The trim removed 1 base at V and 6 bases at J, leaving 2 bases unmatched. Germline V gene data show CDR1 as LNHNV and CDR2 as YYDKDF (reference sequence). The CDR3 nucleotides are TGTGCCACCAGCAGAGGGCTAGCGGGAGGGGATACGCAGTATTTT. Translation: CATSRGLAGGDTQYF.

This rearrangement joins TRBV29-1 to TRBJ2-1, with unresolved D. The V end was cut by 5 bases, the J end by 3 bases, with 2 bases between. This CDR3 spans 10 amino acids. Germline lookup yields CDR1 SQVTM and CDR2 ANQGSEA. In DNA form, the CDR3 reads TGCAGCGTTTACTACAATGAGCAGTTCTTC. As protein: CSVYYNEQFF.

This clone was observed once. The chain links TRBV11-2 to TRBJ2-3; D gene unclear. The CDR3 is made up of 13 amino acids. V shed 4 bases and J shed 1 base, with 6 bases lying between them. The germline V gene encodes CDR1 SGHAT and CDR2 FQNNGV. CDR3 amino acids: CASSSSGTDTQYF. The CDR3 DNA sequence: TGTGCCAGCAGCTCGAGTGGCACAGATACGCAGTATTTT.